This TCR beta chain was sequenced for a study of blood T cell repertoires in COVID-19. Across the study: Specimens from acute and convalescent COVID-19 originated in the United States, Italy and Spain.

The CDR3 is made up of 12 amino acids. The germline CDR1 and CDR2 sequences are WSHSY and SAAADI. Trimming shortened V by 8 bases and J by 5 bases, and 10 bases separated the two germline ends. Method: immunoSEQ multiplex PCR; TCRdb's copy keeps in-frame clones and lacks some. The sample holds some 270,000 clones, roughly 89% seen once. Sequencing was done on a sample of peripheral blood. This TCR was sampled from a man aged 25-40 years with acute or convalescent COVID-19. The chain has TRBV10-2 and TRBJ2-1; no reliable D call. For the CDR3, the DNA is TGCGCCAGCTCGTGGCAACACAATGAGCAGTTCTTC. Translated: CASSWQHNEQFF.